What follows are 5 T cell receptor beta chains derived from one specimen sequenced in a study of identical twins. MiXCR, run by TCRdb on the 5' RACE reads, gives a single entry per CDR3 protein. The sample contains approximately 280,000 distinct CDR3 sequences, under 9% of which appear only once. These data also formed part of another study, on yellow fever vaccine responses in identical twins.

Sequencing input: memory (CD45RO+) T cells sorted from blood. Every receptor here comes from a woman aged 18-29 years in good health.

This clonotype was observed a handful of times. This chain joins TRBV5-5 and TRBJ1-1; TRBD1 matches 10 bases. The CDR3 has 14 residues. The ends lost 4 bases at V and 5 bases at J; junction bases unmatched: 5. The germline V gene has CDR1 SGHKS and CDR2 YYEKEE (reference sequence). The DNA for the CDR3 is TGTGCCAGCAGCCAGGACAGGGGGAGAACTGAAGCTTTCTTT. It encodes CASSQDRGRTEAFF.

The sample holds a few counts of this clonotype. The V gene is TRBV5-6, the J gene TRBJ2-1; 15 positions match TRBD2. The ends lost 3 bases at V and 9 bases at J; junction bases unmatched: 4. Germline CDR1 reads SGHDT; CDR2 reads YYEEEE. The CDR3 contains 15 residues. The CDR3 coding sequence is TGTGCCAGCAGCTCGTGGACTAGCGGGAGGGGTGAGCAGTTCTTC. The encoded protein is CASSSWTSGRGEQFF.

This clonotype was seen ten or more times. J is TRBJ1-2 and V is TRBV10-3; no definite D call. Trimming left V 3 bases short and J 8 bases short, with 10 bases between. CDR3 length: 12 residues. From germline, CDR1 is ENHRY and CDR2 SYGVKD. As DNA, the CDR3 is TGTGCCATCAGTGAAGGATCCGGCGGCTACACCTTC. Residues: CAISEGSGGYTF.

This clonotype was observed a handful of times. The V call is TRBV6-1, the J call TRBJ1-1; no firm D call. Germline V gene data show CDR1 as MNHNS and CDR2 as SASEGT. The V end lost 6 bases, the J end lost 3 bases, and 20 bases lay between the germline ends. This CDR3 is 16 amino acids long. CDR3 in amino acids: CASSKRPTYSDTEAFF. CDR3 nucleotides: TGTGCCAGCAGCAAAAGACCGACATACTCGGACACTGAAGCTTTCTTT.

Ten or more counts support this clonotype. This chain links TRBV28 with TRBJ2-5, with TRBD1 matching 7 bases. The CDR3 covers 15 residues. V was pared by 5 bases and J by 1 base, with 7 bases of the junction left unmatched. Germline CDR1 is MDHEN and CDR2 is SYDVKM. This CDR3 is CASSPDRATQETQYF. The CDR3 DNA reads TGTGCCAGCAGTCCCGACAGGGCCACCCAAGAGACCCAGTACTTC. Supplemented by reference TRBV28 and TRBJ2-5, the full variable domain reads DVKVTQSSRYLVKRTGEKVFLECVQDMDHENMFWYRQDPGLGLRLIYFSYDVKMKEKGDIPEGYSVSREKKERFSLILESASTNQTSMYLCASSPDRATQETQYFGPGTRLLVL.